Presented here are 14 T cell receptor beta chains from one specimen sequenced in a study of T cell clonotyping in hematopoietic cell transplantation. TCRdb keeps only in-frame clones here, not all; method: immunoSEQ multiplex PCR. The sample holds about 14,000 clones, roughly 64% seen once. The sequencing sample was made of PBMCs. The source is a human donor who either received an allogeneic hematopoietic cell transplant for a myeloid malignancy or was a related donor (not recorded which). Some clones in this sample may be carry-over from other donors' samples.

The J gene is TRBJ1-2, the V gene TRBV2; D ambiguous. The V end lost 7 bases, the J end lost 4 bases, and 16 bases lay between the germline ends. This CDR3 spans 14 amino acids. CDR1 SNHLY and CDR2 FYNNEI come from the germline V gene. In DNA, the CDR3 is TGTGCCAGCACCAACTATCAGTTACTCTATGGCTACACCTTC. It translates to CASTNYQLLYGYTF.

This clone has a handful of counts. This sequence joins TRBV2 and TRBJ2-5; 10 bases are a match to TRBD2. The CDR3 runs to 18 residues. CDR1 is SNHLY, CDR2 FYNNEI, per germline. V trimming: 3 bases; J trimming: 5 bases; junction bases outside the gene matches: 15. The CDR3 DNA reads TGTGCCAGCAGTGAGAAGGAGATGGCTAGCGGGAGTTTGGAGACCCAGTACTTC. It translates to CASSEKEMASGSLETQYF.

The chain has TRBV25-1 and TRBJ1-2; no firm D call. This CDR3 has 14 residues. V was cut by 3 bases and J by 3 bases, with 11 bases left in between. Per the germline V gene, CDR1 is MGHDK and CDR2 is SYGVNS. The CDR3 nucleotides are TGTGCCAGCAGTGATGATCCAGCCTACTATGGCTACACCTTC. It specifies CASSDDPAYYGYTF.

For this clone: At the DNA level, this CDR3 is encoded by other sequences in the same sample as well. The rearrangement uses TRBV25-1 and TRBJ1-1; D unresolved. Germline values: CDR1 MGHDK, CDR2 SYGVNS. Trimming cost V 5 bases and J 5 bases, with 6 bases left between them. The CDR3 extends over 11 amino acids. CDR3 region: CASSPGTEAFF. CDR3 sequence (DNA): TGTGCCAGCAGTCCGGGTACTGAAGCTTTCTTT.

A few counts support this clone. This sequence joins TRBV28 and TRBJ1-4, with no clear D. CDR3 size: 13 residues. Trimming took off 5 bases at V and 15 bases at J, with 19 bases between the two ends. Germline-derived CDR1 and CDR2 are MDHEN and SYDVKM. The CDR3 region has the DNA TGTGCCAGCAGTCATGGACGGGCCCCGAGCGTGTTTTTT. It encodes CASSHGRAPSVFF.

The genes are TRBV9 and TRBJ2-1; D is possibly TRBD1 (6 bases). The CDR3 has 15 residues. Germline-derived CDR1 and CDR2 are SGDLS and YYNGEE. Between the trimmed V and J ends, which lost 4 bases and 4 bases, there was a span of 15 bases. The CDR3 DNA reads TGTGCCAGCAGCCCCGGGCAGGGGCCTTACAATGAGCAGTTCTTC. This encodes CASSPGQGPYNEQFF.

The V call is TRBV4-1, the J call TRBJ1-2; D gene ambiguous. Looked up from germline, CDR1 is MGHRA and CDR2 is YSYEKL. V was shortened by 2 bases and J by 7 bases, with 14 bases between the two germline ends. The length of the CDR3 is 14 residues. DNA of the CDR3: TGCGCCAGCAGCCAACCGAATAGGGAGGGTGGCTACACCTTC. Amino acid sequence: CASSQPNREGGYTF.

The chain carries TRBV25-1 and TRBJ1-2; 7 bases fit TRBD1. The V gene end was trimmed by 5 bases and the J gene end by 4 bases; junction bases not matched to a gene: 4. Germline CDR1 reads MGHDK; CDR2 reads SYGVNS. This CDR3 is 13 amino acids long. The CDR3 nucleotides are TGTGCCAGCAGTTCTCGACAGGGCTATGGCTACACCTTC. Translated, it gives CASSSRQGYGYTF.

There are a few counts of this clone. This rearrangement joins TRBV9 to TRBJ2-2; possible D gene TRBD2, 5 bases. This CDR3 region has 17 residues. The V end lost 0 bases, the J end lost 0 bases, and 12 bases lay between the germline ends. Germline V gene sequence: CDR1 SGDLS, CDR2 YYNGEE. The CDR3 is CASSVGGTRTNTGELFF. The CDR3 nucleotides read TGTGCCAGCAGCGTAGGAGGTACTAGAACGAACACCGGGGAGCTGTTTTTT.

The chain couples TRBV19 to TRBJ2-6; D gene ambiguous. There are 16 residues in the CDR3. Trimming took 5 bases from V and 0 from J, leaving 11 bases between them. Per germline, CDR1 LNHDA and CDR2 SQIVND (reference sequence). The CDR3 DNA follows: TGTGCCAGTAGTCTCGACGGGTACTCTGGGGCCAACGTCCTGACTTTC. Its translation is CASSLDGYSGANVLTF.

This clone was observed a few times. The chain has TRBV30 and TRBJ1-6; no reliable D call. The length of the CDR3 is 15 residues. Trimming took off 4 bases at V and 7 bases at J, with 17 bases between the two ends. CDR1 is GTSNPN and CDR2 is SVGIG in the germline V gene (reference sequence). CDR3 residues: CAWIPERAWNSPLHF. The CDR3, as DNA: TGTGCCTGGATTCCAGAGCGGGCATGGAATTCACCCCTCCACTTT.

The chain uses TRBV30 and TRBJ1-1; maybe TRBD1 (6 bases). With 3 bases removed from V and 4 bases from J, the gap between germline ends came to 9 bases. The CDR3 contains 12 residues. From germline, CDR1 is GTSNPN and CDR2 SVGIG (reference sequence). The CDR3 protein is CAWSWGLTEAFF. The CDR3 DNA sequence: TGTGCCTGGAGCTGGGGGCTCACTGAAGCTTTCTTT.

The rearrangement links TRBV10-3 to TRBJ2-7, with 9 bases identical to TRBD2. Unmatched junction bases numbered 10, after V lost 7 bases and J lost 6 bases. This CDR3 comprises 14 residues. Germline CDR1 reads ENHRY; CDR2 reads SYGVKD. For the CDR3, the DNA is TGTGCCATCACCACCGGGACTAGCCGTGGCGAGCAGTACTTC. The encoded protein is CAITTGTSRGEQYF.

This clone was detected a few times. In DNA form, the CDR3 reads TGCAGCGTTGAGAGGGAGAACTACGAGCAGTACTTC. Amino acids: CSVERENYEQYF. This chain connects TRBV29-1 to TRBJ2-7, with D tentatively TRBD2 (5 bases). Trimming removed 3 bases from V and 3 bases from J, with 9 bases in between. Germline V gene lookup returns CDR1 SQVTM and CDR2 ANQGSEA. The CDR3 sequence is 12 residues long.